This TCR beta chain comes out of a study of shared clonotypes between healthy human individuals. Per the germline V gene, CDR1 is SGHTA and CDR2 is FQGNSA. The J segment lost 2 bases and the V segment lost 2 bases, leaving 6 bases of the junction unmatched. The CDR3 consists of 17 residues. Notes on the study in general: On the whole, naive subsets had larger estimated richness than memory subsets had.

This clone has only one observation. Its antigen is unknown. Splitting of CD4+ cells produced CD45RA+ naive and CD45RA-negative memory subsets. Produced via immunoSEQ multiplex PCR; TCRdb's table is partial and in-frame only. This repertoire shows 2.3 million or so clones, 85% to 95% found once; its top ten account for 0.35% to 0.5%. The clonotype was recovered from a young man in good health. Some clones in this sample may be carry-over from other donors' samples. What was sequenced was naive CD4+ T cells from PBMCs. The subset: CD45RA+ positively selected. The V call is TRBV7-2, the J call TRBJ2-1; 10 bases align to TRBD2. CDR3 in amino acids: CASSLFGTSGTYNEQFF. CDR3 sequence (DNA): TGTGCCAGCAGCTTATTCGGAACTAGCGGGACCTACAATGAGCAGTTCTTC. Full variable domain (remainder filled in from reference TRBV7-2 and TRBJ2-1): GAGVSQSPSNKVTEKGKDVELRCDPISGHTALYWYRQSLGQGLEFLIYFQGNSAPDKSGLPSDRFSAERTGGSVSTLTIQRTQQEDSAVYLCASSLFGTSGTYNEQFFGPGTRLTVL.